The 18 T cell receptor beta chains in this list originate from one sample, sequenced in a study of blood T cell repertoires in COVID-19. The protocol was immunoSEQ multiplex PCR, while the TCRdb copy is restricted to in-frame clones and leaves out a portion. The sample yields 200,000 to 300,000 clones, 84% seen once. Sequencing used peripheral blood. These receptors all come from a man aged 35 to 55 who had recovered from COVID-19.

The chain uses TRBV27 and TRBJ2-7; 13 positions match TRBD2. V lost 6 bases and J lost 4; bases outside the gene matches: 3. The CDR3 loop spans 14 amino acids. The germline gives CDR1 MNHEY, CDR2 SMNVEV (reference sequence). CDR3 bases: TGTGCCAGCAGCGGGACTAGCGGGGTTTACGAGCAGTACTTC. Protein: CASSGTSGVYEQYF.

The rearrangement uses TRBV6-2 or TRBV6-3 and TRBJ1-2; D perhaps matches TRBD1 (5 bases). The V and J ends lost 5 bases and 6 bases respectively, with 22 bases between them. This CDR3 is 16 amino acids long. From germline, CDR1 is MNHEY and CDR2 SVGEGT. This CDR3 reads CASSNVQELPYHGYTF. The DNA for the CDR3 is TGTGCCAGCAGTAACGTACAGGAATTACCGTATCATGGCTACACCTTC.

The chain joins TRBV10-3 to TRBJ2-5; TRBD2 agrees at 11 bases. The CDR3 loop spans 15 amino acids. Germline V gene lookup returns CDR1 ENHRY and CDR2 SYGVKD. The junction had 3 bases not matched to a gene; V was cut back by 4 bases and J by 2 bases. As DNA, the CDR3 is TGTGCCATCAGTGGACTAGCGGGGTTTCAAGAGACCCAGTACTTC. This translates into CAISGLAGFQETQYF.

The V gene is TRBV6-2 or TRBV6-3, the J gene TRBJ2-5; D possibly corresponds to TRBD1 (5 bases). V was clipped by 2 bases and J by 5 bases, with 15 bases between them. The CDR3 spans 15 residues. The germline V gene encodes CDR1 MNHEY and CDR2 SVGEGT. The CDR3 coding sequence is TGTGCCAGCAGTTACACAGGCGACCCTACTGAGACCCAGTACTTC. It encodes CASSYTGDPTETQYF.

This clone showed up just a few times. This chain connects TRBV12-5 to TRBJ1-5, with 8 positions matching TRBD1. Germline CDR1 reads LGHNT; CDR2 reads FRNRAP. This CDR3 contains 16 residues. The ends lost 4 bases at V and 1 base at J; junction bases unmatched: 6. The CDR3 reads CASGSDRGASNQPQHF. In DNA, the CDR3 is TGTGCTAGTGGTTCAGACAGGGGAGCAAGCAATCAGCCCCAGCATTTT.

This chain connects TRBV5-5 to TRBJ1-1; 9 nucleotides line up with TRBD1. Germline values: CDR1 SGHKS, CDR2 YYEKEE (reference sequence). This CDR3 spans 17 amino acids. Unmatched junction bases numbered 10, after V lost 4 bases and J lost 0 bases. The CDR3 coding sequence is TGTGCCAGCAGCCGAGGACAGGGGCAATCCATGAACACTGAAGCTTTCTTT. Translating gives CASSRGQGQSMNTEAFF.

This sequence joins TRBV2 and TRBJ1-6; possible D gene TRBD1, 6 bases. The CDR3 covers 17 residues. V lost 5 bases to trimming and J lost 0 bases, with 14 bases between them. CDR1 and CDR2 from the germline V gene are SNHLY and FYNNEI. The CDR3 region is CASSSGTPSSYNSPLHF. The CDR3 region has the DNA TGTGCCAGCAGTTCCGGGACACCGAGCTCCTATAATTCACCCCTCCACTTT.

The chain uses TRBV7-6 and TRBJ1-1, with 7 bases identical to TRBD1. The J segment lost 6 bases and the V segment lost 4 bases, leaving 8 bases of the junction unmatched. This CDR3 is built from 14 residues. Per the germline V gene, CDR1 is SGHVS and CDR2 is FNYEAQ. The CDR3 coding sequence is TGTGCCAGCAGCTCGGGACAGCCACCCTCTGAAGCTTTCTTT. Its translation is CASSSGQPPSEAFF.

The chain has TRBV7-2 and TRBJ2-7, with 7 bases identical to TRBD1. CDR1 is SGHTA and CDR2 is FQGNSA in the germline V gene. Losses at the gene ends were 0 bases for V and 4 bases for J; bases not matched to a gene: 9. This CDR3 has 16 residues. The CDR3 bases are TGTGCCAGCAGCTTAGCTCAAAGGGGGCCTCTGTACGAGCAGTACTTC. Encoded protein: CASSLAQRGPLYEQYF.

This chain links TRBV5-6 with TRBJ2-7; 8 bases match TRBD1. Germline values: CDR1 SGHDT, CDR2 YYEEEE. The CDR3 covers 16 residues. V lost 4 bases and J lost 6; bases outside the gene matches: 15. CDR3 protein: CASSLLLTGDLSEQYF. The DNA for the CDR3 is TGTGCCAGCAGCCTGCTTTTGACAGGGGACCTCTCCGAGCAGTACTTC.

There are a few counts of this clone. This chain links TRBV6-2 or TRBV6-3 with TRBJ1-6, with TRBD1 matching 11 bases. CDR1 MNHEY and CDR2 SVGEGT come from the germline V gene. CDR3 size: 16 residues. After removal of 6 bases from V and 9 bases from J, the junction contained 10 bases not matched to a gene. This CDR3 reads CASSRTGGAFSSPLHF. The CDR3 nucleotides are TGTGCCAGCAGCCGGACAGGGGGCGCATTCTCTTCACCCCTCCACTTT.

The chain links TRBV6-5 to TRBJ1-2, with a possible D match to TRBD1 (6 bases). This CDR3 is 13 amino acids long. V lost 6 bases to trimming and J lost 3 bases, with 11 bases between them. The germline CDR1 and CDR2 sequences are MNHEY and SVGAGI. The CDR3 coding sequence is TGTGCCAGCAGAGGGGGTTATGACTATGGCTACACCTTC. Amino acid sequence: CASRGGYDYGYTF.

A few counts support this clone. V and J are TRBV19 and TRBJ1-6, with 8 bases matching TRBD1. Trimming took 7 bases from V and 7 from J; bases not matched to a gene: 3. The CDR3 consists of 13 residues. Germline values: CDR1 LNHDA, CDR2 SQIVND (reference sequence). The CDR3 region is CASKRQGNSPLHF. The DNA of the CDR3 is TGTGCCAGTAAGCGACAGGGGAATTCACCCCTCCACTTT. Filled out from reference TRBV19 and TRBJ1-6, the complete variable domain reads DGGITQSPKYLFRKEGQNVTLSCEQNLNHDAMYWYRQDPGQGLRLIYYSQIVNDFQKGDIAEGYSVSREKKESFPLTVTSAQKNPTAFYLCASKRQGNSPLHFGNGTRLTVT.

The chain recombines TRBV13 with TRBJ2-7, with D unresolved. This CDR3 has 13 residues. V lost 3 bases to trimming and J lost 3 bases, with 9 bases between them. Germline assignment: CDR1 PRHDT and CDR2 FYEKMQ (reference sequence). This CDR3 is CASSFGQDYEQYF. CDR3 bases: TGTGCCAGCAGCTTTGGGCAGGACTACGAGCAGTACTTC. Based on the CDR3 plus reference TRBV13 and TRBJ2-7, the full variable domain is AAGVIQSPRHLIKEKRETATLKCYPIPRHDTVYWYQQGPGQDPQFLISFYEKMQSDKGSIPDRFSAQQFSDYHSELNMSSLELGDSALYFCASSFGQDYEQYFGPGTRLTVT.

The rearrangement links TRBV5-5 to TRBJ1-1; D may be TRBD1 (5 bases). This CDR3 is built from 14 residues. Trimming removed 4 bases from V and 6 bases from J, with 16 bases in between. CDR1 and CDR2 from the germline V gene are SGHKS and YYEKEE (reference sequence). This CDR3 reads CASSRGGGDPEAFF. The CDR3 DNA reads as TGTGCCAGCAGCCGGGGTGGAGGGGACCCTGAAGCTTTCTTT.

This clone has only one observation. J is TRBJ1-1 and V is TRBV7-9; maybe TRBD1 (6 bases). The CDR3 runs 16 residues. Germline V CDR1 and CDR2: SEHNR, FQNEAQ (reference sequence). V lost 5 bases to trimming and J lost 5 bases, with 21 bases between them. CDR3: CASSASKYRVKTEAFF. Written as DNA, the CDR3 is TGTGCCAGCAGCGCCTCGAAATACAGGGTAAAGACTGAAGCTTTCTTT.

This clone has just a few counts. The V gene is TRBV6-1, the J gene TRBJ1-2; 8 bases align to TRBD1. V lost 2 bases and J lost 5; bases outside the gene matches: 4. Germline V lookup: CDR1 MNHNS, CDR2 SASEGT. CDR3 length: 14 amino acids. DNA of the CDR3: TGTGCCAGCAGTGAACAGGGGGCTGGTTATGGCTACACCTTC. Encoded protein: CASSEQGAGYGYTF.

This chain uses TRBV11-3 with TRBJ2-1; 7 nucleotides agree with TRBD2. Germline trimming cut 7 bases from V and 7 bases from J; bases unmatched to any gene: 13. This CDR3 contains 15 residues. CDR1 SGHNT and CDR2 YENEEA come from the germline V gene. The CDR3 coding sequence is TGTGCCAGCACCTTGGGACGGCTAGCGGAAAATGAGCAGTTCTTC. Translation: CASTLGRLAENEQFF. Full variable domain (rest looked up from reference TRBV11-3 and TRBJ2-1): EAGVVQSPRYKIIEKKQPVAFWCNPISGHNTLYWYLQNLGQGPELLIRYENEEAVDDSQLPKDRFSAERLKGVDSTLKIQPAELGDSAVYLCASTLGRLAENEQFFGPGTRLTVL.